The next 11 T cell receptor beta chains were all read from a single sample in a study of blood T cell repertoires in COVID-19. Clones were sequenced by immunoSEQ multiplex PCR, and TCRdb holds only the in-frame ones, with some missing. The table lists approximately 140,000 clones, over 80% of them singletons. Sequenced: PBMCs or T cells enriched from blood (not recorded which). These receptors came from a woman aged 45-65 years who had been exposed to COVID-19.

The chain is built from TRBV2 and TRBJ1-5; D is ambiguous. The CDR3 contains 13 residues. V lost 6 bases to trimming and J lost 3 bases, with 9 bases between them. Germline lookup yields CDR1 SNHLY and CDR2 FYNNEI. CDR3 loop: CASSYRVNQPQHF. In DNA form, the CDR3 reads TGTGCCAGCAGCTACCGGGTCAATCAGCCCCAGCATTTT.

V usage is TRBV30 and J usage is TRBJ1-1; D unclear. Germline loops: CDR1 GTSNPN, CDR2 SVGIG (reference sequence). Trimming stripped 2 bases from V and 11 bases from J, with 15 bases between. The CDR3 contains 12 residues. The CDR3 coding sequence is TGTGCCTGGAGTCACGGAGGAGAGAGGGCTTTCTTT. This codes for CAWSHGGERAFF.

The rearrangement joins TRBV9 to TRBJ2-2, with D possibly being TRBD2 (7 bases). The V end was cut by 0 bases, the J end by 2 bases, with 17 bases between. Germline CDR1 is SGDLS and CDR2 is YYNGEE. This CDR3 region has 18 residues. The CDR3 spells CASSVAAGADINTGELFF. CDR3 DNA sequence: TGTGCCAGCAGCGTAGCCGCGGGGGCTGACATAAACACCGGGGAGCTGTTTTTT.

The J gene is TRBJ2-7, the V gene TRBV6-2 or TRBV6-3; D possibly corresponds to TRBD1 (6 bases). The CDR3 contains 15 residues. V was trimmed by 0 bases and J by 5 bases, leaving 14 bases between them. Germline CDR1 MNHEY, CDR2 SVGEGT. The CDR3 sequence is CASSYSSRGLDEQYF. The DNA of the CDR3 is TGTGCCAGCAGTTACTCGTCCAGGGGCCTCGACGAGCAGTACTTC.

J is TRBJ1-1 and V is TRBV5-1; D might be TRBD1 (5 bases). The CDR3 runs to 14 residues. The V end was cut by 7 bases, the J end by 5 bases, with 18 bases between. Germline V gene lookup returns CDR1 SGHRS and CDR2 YFSETQ. In DNA, the CDR3 is TGCGCCAGCGCGGATGGGGGGACCTCGACTGAAGCTTTCTTT. Encoded protein: CASADGGTSTEAFF.

The sample holds a few counts of this clone. In the same sample, other DNA sequences code for this CDR3. J is TRBJ1-2 and V is TRBV5-1; a possible D gene is TRBD1 (5 bases). V was cut by 2 bases and J by 1 base, with 6 bases left in between. Germline values: CDR1 SGHRS, CDR2 YFSETQ. This CDR3 is 13 amino acids long. The CDR3: CASSFGGNYGYTF. The CDR3 coding sequence is TGCGCCAGCAGCTTCGGGGGTAACTATGGCTACACCTTC.

This clone has just a few counts. The chain recombines TRBV6-5 with TRBJ2-5; 9 bases agree with TRBD1. This CDR3 is built from 15 residues. Germline CDR1 reads MNHEY; CDR2 reads SVGAGI. J gave up 3 bases and V 6 bases, and 8 bases lay outside the gene matches. The CDR3 region is CASSPARTGEETQYF. The CDR3 nucleotides are TGTGCCAGCAGCCCGGCCCGGACAGGGGAAGAGACCCAGTACTTC.

CDR3 sequence (DNA): TGTGCCAGCAGCCGCCGGTTGGGGGGGCTTTTAAGCACTGAAGCTTTCTTT. Protein product: CASSRRLGGLLSTEAFF. The chain has TRBV14 and TRBJ1-1, with D perhaps TRBD1 (6 bases). Germline V gene lookup returns CDR1 SGHDN and CDR2 FVKESK. This CDR3 is built from 17 residues. The V end was cut by 4 bases, the J end by 4 bases, with 22 bases between.

The genes are TRBV2 and TRBJ1-6; tentative D call: TRBD1 (6 bases). The germline CDR1 and CDR2 sequences are SNHLY and FYNNEI. This CDR3 contains 14 residues. The ends were cut back, 2 bases at V and 9 bases at J, with 11 bases in the middle. CDR3 DNA sequence: TGTGCCAGCAGTGAACAGGGGACAATTTCACCCCTCCACTTT. Protein: CASSEQGTISPLHF.

In DNA form, the CDR3 reads TGTGCCAGCAGTTTGAACTTCCCCTCGGGCACAGATACGCAGTATTTT. Translation gives CASSLNFPSGTDTQYF. V gene TRBV27 combines with J gene TRBJ2-3; D gene unclear. The germline CDR1 and CDR2 sequences are MNHEY and SMNVEV (reference sequence). Deletions cut 3 bases from V and 1 base from J, with 14 bases between. CDR3 size: 16 residues.

The count of this clone is one. The rearrangement joins TRBV3-1 (or the pseudogene TRBV3-2) to TRBJ2-2; the match to TRBD2 covers 8 bases. This CDR3 contains 17 residues. V lost 3 bases to trimming and J lost 6 bases; unmatched junction nucleotides: 12. Germline CDR1 is LGHDT and CDR2 is YNNKEL (reference sequence). This CDR3 reads CASSHSPGLGRAGELFF. The DNA for the CDR3 is TGTGCCAGCAGCCACTCTCCGGGACTAGGACGAGCCGGGGAGCTGTTTTTT.